These 28 T cell receptor beta chains came from one sample sequenced in a study of vaccination and CD4 T cells after COVID-19. Their antigens are not known. Regarding treatment: roughly ten-day PBMC culture with coronavirus spike peptide pools or control peptides (ViraFEST assay). Oncomine TCR Beta short-read sequencing was applied to DNA from cultured CD4+ T cells. TCRdb reprocessed the PCR reads via MiXCR and lists one record per CDR3 protein. This sample has 4,600 or so distinct CDR3 sequences, with around 43% found just once. The sequencing input was CD4+ T cells from blood, cultured in vitro. These receptors originate from a human donor who had recovered from COVID-19.

This clonotype was detected a few times. The chain has TRBV6-5 and TRBJ2-7, with 7 bases identical to TRBD2. CDR3 length: 14 amino acids. Trimming took 2 bases from V and 5 from J; bases not matched to a gene: 6. The germline gives CDR1 MNHEY, CDR2 SVGAGI. CDR3 loop: CASSYGRESDEQYF. In DNA form, the CDR3 reads TGTGCCAGCAGTTACGGGAGGGAATCTGACGAGCAGTACTTC.

The chain uses TRBV6-5 and TRBJ2-1; perhaps TRBD2 as D (6 bases). Trimming removed 4 bases from V and 14 bases from J, with 15 bases in between. Germline V gene lookup returns CDR1 MNHEY and CDR2 SVGAGI. The CDR3 runs to 12 residues. Written as DNA, the CDR3 is TGTGCCAGCAGTTCCCCCCGTGCGGGGAAGTTCTTC. Its protein product is CASSSPRAGKFF.

This clonotype occurred a few times. The chain links TRBV24-1 to TRBJ2-3; 15 positions match TRBD2. The CDR3 is 18 residues long. Trimming at V came to 3 bases and at J to 2 bases, leaving 5 bases not matched to a gene. Per germline, CDR1 KGHDR and CDR2 SFDVKD. The CDR3 DNA follows: TGTGCCACCAGTGATACCGGGACTAGCGGGAGGTACACAGATACGCAGTATTTT. Its translation is CATSDTGTSGRYTDTQYF.

V and J are TRBV10-3 and TRBJ1-1; a weak D match, TRBD1 (5 bases). The V end was cut by 7 bases, the J end by 3 bases, with 15 bases between. The V gene's germline CDR1 is ENHRY and CDR2 SYGVKD. The CDR3 sequence is 14 residues long. CDR3 region: CAIMPRGRDTEAFF. The CDR3 DNA follows: TGTGCCATCATGCCTCGGGGACGGGACACTGAAGCTTTCTTT.

This clonotype was recorded only once. The chain uses TRBV10-3 and TRBJ2-3; 7 bases line up with TRBD1. CDR3 length equals 16 residues. With V trimmed by 6 bases and J by 5 bases, 14 bases remained unmatched. Germline loops: CDR1 ENHRY, CDR2 SYGVKD. CDR3 in DNA: TGTGCCATCAGCGCTATCGACGGGGCAGGGGGAGATACGCAGTATTTT. Protein product: CAISAIDGAGGDTQYF.

This chain links TRBV28 with TRBJ2-7; 11 nucleotides agree with TRBD2. Germline V gives CDR1 MDHEN, CDR2 SYDVKM. This CDR3 spans 16 amino acids. The trim removed 3 bases at V and 1 base at J, leaving 5 bases unmatched. The CDR3, as DNA: TGTGCCAGCAGTTTTGTGACTAGCGGGGTTTCCTACGAGCAGTACTTC. Protein sequence: CASSFVTSGVSYEQYF.

To note about this clonotype: A read error is likely, as this CDR3 ends without the conserved phenylalanine or tryptophan. The rearrangement joins TRBV27 to TRBJ2-7, with 8 bases matching TRBD1. The CDR3 length is 15 residues. The germline CDR1 and CDR2 sequences are MNHEY and SMNVEV (reference sequence). V trimming: 8 bases; J trimming: 6 bases; junction bases outside the gene matches: 15. CDR3 region: CASGVRQGSSGEQYL. The CDR3 bases are TGTGCCAGCGGTGTCCGACAGGGGAGCTCGGGCGAGCAGTACCTC.

This rearrangement joins TRBV5-6 to TRBJ2-1; possibly TRBD2 for D (5 bases). Trimming removed 2 bases from V and 0 bases from J, with 12 bases in between. The CDR3 contains 16 residues. Germline CDR1 and CDR2: SGHDT and YYEEEE. CDR3 sequence: CASSFWRKISYNEQFF. Written as DNA, the CDR3 is TGTGCCAGCAGCTTTTGGAGGAAGATCTCCTACAATGAGCAGTTCTTC.

The gene calls are TRBV20-1 and TRBJ2-7; 12 bases agree with TRBD2. Germline lookup yields CDR1 DFQATT and CDR2 SNEGSKA (reference sequence). V dropped 2 bases and J dropped 3; count of bases not matched to a gene: 5. The CDR3 covers 15 residues. CDR3 nucleotides: TGCAGTGCTAGAACTAGCGGGGGGTCGTTCTACGAGCAGTACTTC. Translated, it gives CSARTSGGSFYEQYF.

This clonotype was picked up a small number of times. The chain combines TRBV20-1 with TRBJ2-7; 9 bases map to TRBD2. The junction had 8 bases not matched to a gene; V was cut back by 6 bases and J by 2 bases. From germline, CDR1 is DFQATT and CDR2 SNEGSKA (reference sequence). The CDR3 covers 14 residues. The CDR3 DNA reads TGCAGTGCCCGGGCGGGGGGGCGACCCTACGAGCAGTACTTC. Its translation: CSARAGGRPYEQYF.

This clonotype has more than one count but fewer than ten. The chain joins TRBV20-1 to TRBJ1-2; 7 positions match TRBD1. This CDR3 region has 14 residues. CDR1 and CDR2 from the germline V gene are DFQATT and SNEGSKA (reference sequence). J was trimmed by 6 bases and V by 1 base; bases with no gene match: 8. CDR3 sequence (DNA): TGCAGTGCTAGAGCTACAGGGGTAGGTCATGGCTACACCTTC. Encoded protein: CSARATGVGHGYTF.

The rearrangement uses TRBV7-2 and TRBJ1-4, with D possibly being TRBD1 (5 bases). Trimming took off 4 bases at V and 8 bases at J, with 11 bases between the two ends. The CDR3 consists of 13 residues. Germline V CDR1 and CDR2: SGHTA, FQGNSA. CDR3 sequence reads: CASSYRDGEKLFF. In nucleotides, the CDR3 is TGTGCCAGCAGCTACCGGGACGGCGAAAAACTGTTTTTT.

In its sample, this clonotype was seen a few times. This chain links TRBV6-1 with TRBJ1-1, with D possibly TRBD1 on 5 matching bases. The CDR3 extends over 13 amino acids. The germline V and J ends were trimmed by 6 bases and 3 bases, with 11 bases remaining between them. CDR1 is MNHNS and CDR2 is SASEGT in the germline V gene. DNA of the CDR3: TGTGCCAGCAGAGAGGGGCTTTACACTGAAGCTTTCTTT. It yields the protein CASREGLYTEAFF.

This clonotype has a handful of counts. The rearrangement links TRBV19 to TRBJ1-5; D not certain. V was cut by 3 bases and J by 0 bases, with 12 bases left in between. The CDR3 has 16 residues. CDR1 is LNHDA, CDR2 SQIVND, per germline (reference sequence). The chain's CDR3 is CASSMLALYSNQPQHF. In DNA form, the CDR3 reads TGTGCCAGTAGTATGTTGGCGCTCTATAGCAATCAGCCCCAGCATTTT.

With regard to this clonotype: The junction differs from germline at one of its ends, possibly a read error. The chain uses TRBV6-5 and TRBJ2-7, with 11 bases lining up with TRBD2. Germline-derived CDR1 and CDR2 are MNHEY and SVGAGI. This CDR3 is built from 15 residues. The CDR3 DNA is TGTGCCATCAGTTTTACTAGCGGGAGTGTCCACGAGCAGTACTTC. Amino acids: CAISFTSGSVHEQYF.

The rearrangement uses TRBV5-6 and TRBJ1-2; no firm D call. The CDR3 loop spans 16 amino acids. Germline V gene lookup returns CDR1 SGHDT and CDR2 YYEEEE. Trimming pared 0 bases from V and 1 base from J, leaving 13 bases between. The chain's CDR3 is CASSLVPPVGNYGYTF. The CDR3 bases are TGTGCCAGCAGCTTGGTACCCCCCGTGGGTAACTATGGCTACACCTTC.

This chain connects TRBV6-1 to TRBJ1-3; D call uncertain. Deletions cut 5 bases from V and 4 bases from J, with 6 bases between. The V gene's germline CDR1 is MNHNS and CDR2 SASEGT. This CDR3 spans 12 amino acids. The CDR3 spells CASSPQGNTIYF. The DNA of the CDR3 is TGTGCCAGCAGTCCGCAGGGAAACACCATATATTTT.

The V and J genes are TRBV20-1 and TRBJ2-5, with 9 bases aligning to TRBD2. This CDR3 spans 14 amino acids. Germline CDR1 DFQATT, CDR2 SNEGSKA (reference sequence). After removal of 6 bases from V and 2 bases from J, the junction contained 7 bases not matched to a gene. CDR3 in DNA: TGCAGTGCGACTACTAGCGGGCTTCAAGAGACCCAGTACTTC. Protein: CSATTSGLQETQYF.

Here the CDR3 reads CASSSWTSGDNEQFF. CDR3 in DNA: TGTGCCAGCAGTTCTTGGACTAGCGGGGACAATGAGCAGTTCTTC. The chain uses TRBV27 and TRBJ2-1; the match to TRBD2 covers 12 bases. The V and J ends lost 4 bases and 5 bases, in that order; junction bases with no gene match: 3. Germline loops: CDR1 MNHEY, CDR2 SMNVEV (reference sequence). This CDR3 is 15 amino acids long.

This clonotype has just a few counts. DNA of the CDR3: TGCAGTGCTAGGACAGGGTTTGAAAAACTGTTTTTT. As protein: CSARTGFEKLFF. The chain combines TRBV20-1 with TRBJ1-4; 7 bases match TRBD1. Trimming took 3 bases from V and 7 from J; bases not matched to a gene: 2. The germline V gene has CDR1 DFQATT and CDR2 SNEGSKA (reference sequence). The CDR3 contains 12 residues.

The V and J genes are TRBV7-8 and TRBJ1-2; D possibly corresponds to TRBD1 (5 bases). Looked up from germline, CDR1 is SGHVS and CDR2 is FQNEAQ. The length of the CDR3 is 15 residues. V gave up 8 bases and J gave up 5 bases, with 21 bases separating them. The CDR3 is CASGTRRVYPYGYTF. Written as DNA, the CDR3 is TGTGCCAGCGGGACCCGTAGGGTCTACCCTTATGGCTACACCTTC.

This clonotype was seen a handful of times. This chain connects TRBV7-3 to TRBJ2-2, with 8 positions matching TRBD2. With 2 bases clipped from V and 9 bases from J, the junction kept 2 bases outside the gene matches. The CDR3 contains 13 residues. Germline CDR1 and CDR2: SGHTA and FQGTGA. In nucleotides, the CDR3 is TGTGCCAGCAGCTTACGGGAGGGCCGGGAGCTGTTTTTT. Amino acids: CASSLREGRELFF.

The CDR3 region is CSAGSGGAGLTGELFF. In nucleotides, the CDR3 is TGCAGTGCAGGGAGCGGGGGGGCCGGCCTCACCGGGGAGCTGTTTTTT. V is TRBV20-1 and J is TRBJ2-2, with TRBD2 matching 10 bases. Germline-derived CDR1 and CDR2 are DFQATT and SNEGSKA (reference sequence). The junction had 11 bases not matched to a gene; V was cut back by 6 bases and J by 4 bases. This CDR3 comprises 16 residues.

A single count supports this clonotype. One base away lies a much larger clone, so this may be a sequencing read error. The chain joins TRBV6-1 to TRBJ1-6, with TRBD1 as a possible D gene (5 bases). Germline CDR1 MNHNS, CDR2 SASEGT. The CDR3 extends over 15 amino acids. The CDR3 coding sequence is TGTGCCAACAGTGAGCAGACAAAAGGGACGACACCCCTCCACTTT. Translating gives CANSEQTKGTTPLHF.

The V call is TRBV6-2 or TRBV6-3, the J call TRBJ2-1; either TRBD1 or TRBD2 may fit D (5 bases each). Germline loops: CDR1 MNHEY, CDR2 SVGEGT. The V gene lost 10 bases and the J gene lost 2 bases, with 12 bases spanning the gap. The CDR3 runs to 13 residues. The CDR3 here is CATRDQPYNEQFF. CDR3 DNA: TGTGCCACCCGGGACCAACCCTACAATGAGCAGTTCTTC.

Sample share makes this clonotype medium-sized. V is TRBV6-1 and J is TRBJ2-7; perhaps TRBD1 as D (5 bases). V was pared by 6 bases and J by 6 bases, with 15 bases between. CDR1 is MNHNS, CDR2 SASEGT, per germline. This CDR3 has 13 amino acids. The CDR3 here is CASRFQGGGEQYF. For the CDR3, the DNA is TGTGCCAGCAGATTCCAGGGCGGCGGCGAGCAGTACTTC.

This clonotype was detected only a few times. The chain couples TRBV20-1 to TRBJ1-1; no definite D call. Looked up from germline, CDR1 is DFQATT and CDR2 is SNEGSKA (reference sequence). There are 11 residues in the CDR3. V was clipped by 3 bases and J by 4 bases, with 6 bases between them. DNA for the CDR3: TGCAGTGCTAGTAGGATCACTGAAGCTTTCTTT. It translates to CSASRITEAFF.

Turning to this clonotype: A far larger clone is off by one base, so a read error is likely. The rearrangement links TRBV5-4 to TRBJ1-1; possibly TRBD1 for D (5 bases). The CDR3 sequence is 14 residues long. Germline V gene data show CDR1 as SGHNT and CDR2 as YYREEE (reference sequence). The CDR3 spells CAGSLSGMRDEAFF. CDR3 DNA sequence: TGTGCCGGCAGCTTAAGCGGTATGCGGGACGAAGCTTTCTTT.